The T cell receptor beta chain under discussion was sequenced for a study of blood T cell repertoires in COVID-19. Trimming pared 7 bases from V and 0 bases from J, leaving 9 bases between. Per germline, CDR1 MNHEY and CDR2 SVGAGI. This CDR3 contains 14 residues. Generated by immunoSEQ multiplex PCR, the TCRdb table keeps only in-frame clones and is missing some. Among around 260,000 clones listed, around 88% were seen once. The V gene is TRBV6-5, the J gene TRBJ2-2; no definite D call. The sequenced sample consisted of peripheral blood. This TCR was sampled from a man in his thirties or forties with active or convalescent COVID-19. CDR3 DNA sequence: TGTGCCAGCACTAGACTCGCGAACACCGGGGAGCTGTTTTTT. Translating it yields CASTRLANTGELFF.